These 18 T cell receptor beta chains were sequenced from one sample in a study of T cells in Graves' hyperthyroidism and ophthalmopathy (dated by TCRdb to the late 2010s). The library was built by means of multiplex PCR. Instrument on record: Illumina HiSeq 2000. Amplification of TCR beta CDR3 regions was carried out from RNA transcripts. The TCR CDR3 was subjected to a first round of RT-PCR using the HTBI primer set and the Qiagen OneStep RT-PCR kit. Starting from the raw public reads, TCRdb applied fastp trimming at Q25, assembled clones with MiXCR and retained in-frame beta chains. Duplicate CDR3 protein sequences are folded into a single record with the most common DNA and genes. For this sample the table gives roughly 350,000 distinct CDR3 sequences, of which about an eighth were detected only once. The ten largest clonotypes hold 34% of the sample. Sequencing was done on a sample of blood. These receptors were collected from a woman between 35 and 50 years old with Graves' ophthalmopathy.

In this sample, this clonotype turned up many times. In DNA, the CDR3 is TGTGCCAGCAGCTTATACGGGAACACTGAAGCTTTCTTT. The encoded protein is CASSLYGNTEAFF. This chain joins TRBV11-2 and TRBJ1-1; D remains ambiguous. Deletions cut 2 bases from V and 1 base from J, with 5 bases between. This CDR3 spans 13 amino acids. The germline gives CDR1 SGHAT, CDR2 FQNNGV. Complete variable domain (other parts from reference TRBV11-2 and TRBJ1-1): EAGVAQSPRYKIIEKRQSVAFWCNPISGHATLYWYQQILGQGPKLLIQFQNNGVVDDSQLPKDRFSAERLKGVDSTLKIQPAKLEDSAVYLCASSLYGNTEAFFGQGTRLTVV.

This chain joins TRBV20-1 and TRBJ1-6, with TRBD1 matching over 8 bases. The CDR3 extends over 14 amino acids. CDR1 and CDR2 from the germline V gene are DFQATT and SNEGSKA (reference sequence). V lost 2 bases to trimming and J lost 10 bases; unmatched junction nucleotides: 7. In nucleotides, the CDR3 is TGCAGTGCTAGAACTTCCAGGGGGCAATCACCCCTCCACTTT. It is translated as CSARTSRGQSPLHF.

This clonotype has a count of ten or more. This sequence joins TRBV28 and TRBJ1-5; D uncertain. The CDR3 spans 14 residues. Trimming pared 2 bases from V and 3 bases from J, leaving 8 bases between. Germline V CDR1 and CDR2: MDHEN, SYDVKM. The CDR3 DNA reads TGTGCCAGCAGTTTAACGGCCTACAATCAGCCCCAGCATTTT. Amino acid sequence: CASSLTAYNQPQHF.

This clonotype has a count of ten or more. V gene TRBV7-8 combines with J gene TRBJ1-2, with D tentatively TRBD1 (5 bases). Trimming left V 5 bases short and J 3 bases short, with 16 bases between. CDR3 size: 15 residues. Germline V gene lookup returns CDR1 SGHVS and CDR2 FQNEAQ. CDR3 DNA: TGTGCCAGCAGCCGCTACCAGGGTTCCGACTATGGCTACACCTTC. Amino acids: CASSRYQGSDYGYTF. The whole variable domain, remainder taken from reference TRBV7-8 and TRBJ1-2, is GAGVSQSPRYKVAKRGQDVALRCDPISGHVSLFWYQQALGQGPEFLTYFQNEAQLDKSGLPSDRFFAERPEGSVSTLKIQRTQQEDSAVYLCASSRYQGSDYGYTFGSGTRLTVV.

V and J are TRBV25-1 and TRBJ2-7; 10 bases are a match to TRBD1. The CDR3 sequence is 14 residues long. The trim removed 4 bases at V and 0 bases at J, leaving 0 bases unmatched. CDR1 and CDR2 (germline): MGHDK, SYGVNS. For the CDR3, the DNA is TGTGCCAGCAGTGGGACAGGGGGCTCCTACGAGCAGTACTTC. This translates into CASSGTGGSYEQYF.

The genes are TRBV5-6 and TRBJ2-7, with a weak D call TRBD2 (8 bases). V lost 1 base and J 4 bases, leaving 18 bases between the germline ends. The CDR3 is 16 amino acids. Germline V gene sequence: CDR1 SGHDT, CDR2 YYEEEE. Here the CDR3 DNA reads TGTGCCAGCAGCTTGAGGGGGCCGGGAGGGCCTTACGAGCAGTACTTC. Translating it yields CASSLRGPGGPYEQYF.

This clonotype was recorded a few times. The chain has TRBV5-8 and TRBJ1-5; no definite D call. The CDR3 covers 17 residues. The V and J ends lost 1 base and 5 bases respectively, with 19 bases between them. Germline CDR1 and CDR2: SGHTS and YDEGEE. The CDR3 nucleotides are TGTGCCAGCAGCTTGCTCACGGGAATGGTGTACCATCAGCCCCAGCATTTT. Encoded protein: CASSLLTGMVYHQPQHF.

This clonotype was seen many times. V is TRBV18 and J is TRBJ2-1; D is uncertain. Per germline, CDR1 KGHSH and CDR2 LQKENI. V lost 1 base to trimming and J lost 5 bases, with 12 bases between them. The CDR3 extends over 15 amino acids. The CDR3 DNA is TGTGCCAGCTCACCACAAGGGTTTCGGAACAATGAGCAGTTCTTC. Protein: CASSPQGFRNNEQFF.

This clonotype was picked up many times. The chain uses TRBV11-2 and TRBJ2-7; tentatively, D is TRBD2 (6 bases). Between the trimmed V and J ends, which lost 3 bases and 1 base, there was a span of 16 bases. The CDR3 is made up of 16 amino acids. The V gene's germline CDR1 is SGHAT and CDR2 FQNNGV. The CDR3 sequence: CASSLSWASGSYEQYF. CDR3 DNA: TGTGCCAGCAGCTTGTCTTGGGCCAGCGGGTCCTACGAGCAGTACTTC.

This rearrangement joins TRBV19 to TRBJ2-7, with 7 bases lining up with TRBD1. This CDR3 comprises 13 residues. Germline V CDR1 and CDR2: LNHDA, SQIVND (reference sequence). With 9 bases clipped from V and 0 bases from J, the junction kept 5 bases outside the gene matches. CDR3 DNA: TGTGCCAGATGGACAGGCCTCTCCTACGAGCAGTACTTC. This translates into CARWTGLSYEQYF.

This clonotype was counted many times. The V and J genes are TRBV24-1 and TRBJ2-1; either TRBD1 or TRBD2 may fit D (5 bases each). Trimming took off 1 base at V and 6 bases at J, with 15 bases between the two ends. The CDR3 loop spans 16 amino acids. The germline V gene encodes CDR1 KGHDR and CDR2 SFDVKD. The CDR3 DNA reads TGTGCCACCAGTGATTTTCGCCGGGGCGCCGGCAATGAGCAGTTCTTC. As protein: CATSDFRRGAGNEQFF.

This clonotype was observed a few times. The J gene is TRBJ2-3, the V gene TRBV20-1, with D uncertain. Trimming cost V 8 bases and J 0 bases, with 15 bases left between them. Germline V gene lookup returns CDR1 DFQATT and CDR2 SNEGSKA (reference sequence). This CDR3 spans 14 amino acids. The chain's CDR3 is CSSGPRTSTDTQYF. The CDR3, as DNA: TGCAGTTCCGGACCCCGAACTAGCACAGATACGCAGTATTTT.

This clonotype appeared a few times. The chain has TRBV28 and TRBJ2-3, with D perhaps TRBD2 (5 bases). The ends were cut back, 8 bases at V and 10 bases at J, with 13 bases in the middle. Germline CDR1 is MDHEN and CDR2 is SYDVKM. The CDR3 length is 11 residues. The CDR3 region is CASLEARAQYF. In nucleotides, the CDR3 is TGTGCCAGCTTAGAGGCGAGGGCGCAGTATTTT.

This sequence joins TRBV5-6 and TRBJ2-5; possibly TRBD1 for D (5 bases). V gave up 0 bases and J gave up 4 bases, with 10 bases separating them. Germline values: CDR1 SGHDT, CDR2 YYEEEE. The CDR3 runs 14 residues. In DNA form, the CDR3 reads TGTGCCAGCAGCTTGGTTTCAGGGCGAGAGACCCAGTACTTC. Its protein product is CASSLVSGRETQYF.

This clonotype was seen at least ten times. The rearrangement uses TRBV9 and TRBJ2-3; D not certain. This CDR3 region has 13 residues. Per germline, CDR1 SGDLS and CDR2 YYNGEE. V dropped 6 bases and J dropped 6 bases, with 14 bases sitting between them. The CDR3 sequence is CASNGADLDTQYF. CDR3 nucleotides: TGTGCCAGCAATGGCGCCGACTTGGATACGCAGTATTTT.

This clonotype was observed at least ten times. This chain joins TRBV19 and TRBJ1-5; D uncertain. Germline CDR1 LNHDA, CDR2 SQIVND (reference sequence). Trimming took off 0 bases at V and 1 base at J, with 7 bases between the two ends. The CDR3 sequence is 15 residues long. The CDR3 DNA follows: TGTGCCAGTAGTATAGATCTCCGGAGCAATCAGCCCCAGCATTTT. The encoded protein is CASSIDLRSNQPQHF. The variable domain in full, with the rest retrieved from reference TRBV19 and TRBJ1-5, is DGGITQSPKYLFRKEGQNVTLSCEQNLNHDAMYWYRQDPGQGLRLIYYSQIVNDFQKGDIAEGYSVSREKKESFPLTVTSAQKNPTAFYLCASSIDLRSNQPQHFGDGTRLSIL.

This clonotype occurred many times. V and J are TRBV29-1 and TRBJ2-2; D is uncertain. The CDR3 is 12 residues long. Germline V gene data show CDR1 as SQVTM and CDR2 as ANQGSEA. The DNA of the CDR3 is TGCGGCGCCACCTACTTCACCGGGGAGCTGTTTTTT. This sequence encodes CGATYFTGELFF.

In its sample, this clonotype was seen many times. This chain links TRBV15 with TRBJ2-5; 10 bases fit TRBD2. The CDR3 totals 16 residues. Germline V gene data show CDR1 as LNHNV and CDR2 as YYDKDF (reference sequence). The V segment lost 5 bases and the J segment 2 bases; nucleotides outside the gene matches: 8. This chain's CDR3 is CATSQSGRARQETQYF. CDR3 bases: TGTGCCACCAGCCAGAGCGGGAGGGCCCGTCAAGAGACCCAGTACTTC.